Following are 27 T cell receptor beta chains from one sample sequenced in a study of T cell changes during pregnancy in multiple sclerosis. The table came from immunoSEQ multiplex PCR; TCRdb's copy has only in-frame clones and leaves some out. The sample records about 65,000 clones, around 92% being singletons. The specimen was CD8+ T cells from peripheral blood mononuclear cells, collected in the third trimester of pregnancy. The source of these receptors is a female donor in good health, enrolled as a control in a pregnancy study.

The rearrangement uses TRBV19 and TRBJ2-1; the match to TRBD1 covers 9 bases. The CDR3 totals 14 residues. V lost 7 bases and J lost 3; bases outside the gene matches: 4. CDR1 and CDR2 from the germline V gene are LNHDA and SQIVND (reference sequence). The DNA of the CDR3 is TGTGCCAGTATGTCGACAGGGGGCTACAATGAGCAGTTCTTC. Its protein product is CASMSTGGYNEQFF.

The count of this clone is one. The chain uses TRBV7-2 and TRBJ1-5; the D gene is possibly TRBD1 (6 bases). The V end was cut by 5 bases, the J end by 11 bases, with 16 bases between. The CDR3 length is 13 residues. Looked up from germline, CDR1 is SGHTA and CDR2 is FQGNSA. The CDR3 spells CASSVRQAGAQHF. The CDR3 nucleotides are TGTGCCAGCAGCGTCCGACAGGCTGGGGCCCAGCATTTT.

This sequence joins TRBV9 and TRBJ2-5, with TRBD2 identical over 13 bases. From germline, CDR1 is SGDLS and CDR2 YYNGEE. V shed 0 bases, J shed 5 bases, and the junction held 7 bases outside the gene matches. CDR3 length: 17 residues. The CDR3 region is CASSVEGLAGEGETQYF. The CDR3 region has the DNA TGTGCCAGCAGCGTAGAAGGACTAGCGGGGGAAGGGGAGACCCAGTACTTC.

The chain recombines TRBV7-9 with TRBJ2-1; 8 positions agree with TRBD1. The CDR3 is 15 amino acids. The germline V gene has CDR1 SEHNR and CDR2 FQNEAQ (reference sequence). The V and J ends lost 0 bases and 7 bases, in that order; junction bases with no gene match: 5. The CDR3 is CASSLASGQENEQFF. CDR3 bases: TGTGCCAGCAGCTTAGCGTCGGGACAGGAGAATGAGCAGTTCTTC.

The chain couples TRBV19 to TRBJ1-1; 9 nucleotides align to TRBD1. After removal of 4 bases from V and 2 bases from J, the junction contained 8 bases not matched to a gene. CDR1 LNHDA and CDR2 SQIVND come from the germline V gene (reference sequence). The CDR3 is 16 residues long. CDR3 amino acids: CASSTTGQGLNTEAFF. CDR3 nucleotide sequence: TGTGCCAGTAGTACCACGGGACAGGGACTAAACACTGAAGCTTTCTTT.

This chain connects TRBV7-9 to TRBJ1-3; D gene unclear. V was pared by 5 bases and J by 3 bases, with 8 bases between. Looked up from germline, CDR1 is SEHNR and CDR2 is FQNEAQ (reference sequence). This CDR3 is built from 13 residues. CDR3 nucleotides: TGTGCCAGCAGCCCCGCGGATGGAAACACCATATATTTT. It specifies CASSPADGNTIYF.

The chain joins TRBV7-7 to TRBJ1-1; 8 positions match TRBD1. CDR3 length equals 13 residues. Germline V gene sequence: CDR1 SSHAT, CDR2 FNYEAQ (reference sequence). J lost 4 bases, V lost 5 bases, and 3 bases had no gene match. In nucleotides, the CDR3 is TGTGCCAGCAGCCCGGACAGGGTCACTGAAGCTTTCTTT. The encoded protein is CASSPDRVTEAFF.

The count of this clone is one. The chain uses TRBV7-2 and TRBJ1-2, with D possibly matching TRBD1 (5 bases). The CDR3 spans 16 residues. The germline V gene has CDR1 SGHTA and CDR2 FQGNSA. V was trimmed by 4 bases and J by 7 bases, leaving 22 bases between them. For the CDR3, the DNA is TGTGCCAGCAGCTCCAGAGGAATAGGCGGGGGTGTTGGCTACACCTTC. Protein product: CASSSRGIGGGVGYTF.

The chain has TRBV29-1 and TRBJ1-2; D call uncertain. This CDR3 is 14 amino acids long. Germline-derived CDR1 and CDR2 are SQVTM and ANQGSEA. The ends were cut back, 0 bases at V and 2 bases at J, with 10 bases in the middle. CDR3 in amino acids: CSVEDQNRNYGYTF. The CDR3 DNA follows: TGCAGCGTTGAAGATCAGAACAGAAACTATGGCTACACCTTC.

The CDR3 sequence is CSVEDGGANEQFF. The CDR3 bases are TGCAGCGTTGAAGACGGGGGGGCCAATGAGCAGTTCTTC. The gene calls are TRBV29-1 and TRBJ2-1; TRBD2 aligns across 8 bases. This CDR3 is built from 13 residues. With V trimmed by 0 bases and J by 6 bases, 1 base remained unmatched. The germline V gene has CDR1 SQVTM and CDR2 ANQGSEA.

In its sample, this clone was seen once. The CDR3 spells CSVPGTGFPRYGYTF. The CDR3 coding sequence is TGCAGCGTCCCCGGGACAGGGTTCCCCCGCTATGGCTACACCTTC. The chain recombines TRBV29-1 with TRBJ1-2, with 9 bases that match TRBD1. CDR1 is SQVTM and CDR2 is ANQGSEA in the germline V gene. CDR3 length: 15 amino acids. With V trimmed by 6 bases and J by 4 bases, 12 bases remained unmatched. Full variable domain (rest looked up from reference TRBV29-1 and TRBJ1-2): SAVISQKPSRDICQRGTSLTIQCQVDSQVTMMFWYRQQPGQSLTLIATANQGSEATYESGFVIDKFPISRPNLTFSTLTVSNMSPEDSSIYLCSVPGTGFPRYGYTFGSGTRLTVV.

The V call is TRBV30, the J call TRBJ1-3; D might be TRBD1 (6 bases). The CDR3 is 14 amino acids. Trimming stripped 1 base from V and 0 bases from J, with 7 bases between. Per the germline V gene, CDR1 is GTSNPN and CDR2 is SVGIG (reference sequence). DNA of the CDR3: TGTGCCTGGAGTGAGGGGGTCTCTGGAAACACCATATATTTT. Its protein is CAWSEGVSGNTIYF. Together with reference TRBV30 and TRBJ1-3, the CDR3 gives the full variable domain: SQTIHQWPATLVQPVGSPLSLECTVEGTSNPNLYWYRQAAGRGLQLLFYSVGIGQISSEVPQNLSASRPQDRQFILSSKKLLLSDSGFYLCAWSEGVSGNTIYFGEGSWLTVV.

The chain is built from TRBV2 and TRBJ1-1; a possible D gene is TRBD1 (6 bases). V was pared by 4 bases and J by 8 bases, with 8 bases between. CDR3 length: 11 amino acids. Germline V gene lookup returns CDR1 SNHLY and CDR2 FYNNEI. CDR3 residues: CASSGGTEAFF. Here the CDR3 DNA reads TGTGCCAGCAGTGGGGGGACAGAAGCTTTCTTT.

V gene TRBV15 combines with J gene TRBJ2-5; perhaps TRBD1 as D (5 bases). This CDR3 has 15 amino acids. Trimming stripped 3 bases from V and 3 bases from J, with 14 bases between. Germline CDR1 LNHNV, CDR2 YYDKDF (reference sequence). Written as DNA, the CDR3 is TGTGCCACCAGCAGCACGACGACAGAAAAAGAGACCCAGTACTTC. As protein: CATSSTTTEKETQYF.

The V call is TRBV6-6, the J call TRBJ2-7; 8 bases are a match to TRBD2. This CDR3 has 16 amino acids. Germline assignment: CDR1 MNHNY and CDR2 SVGAGI (reference sequence). V lost 2 bases and J lost 0; bases outside the gene matches: 6. The CDR3 DNA follows: TGTGCCAGCAGTTACAGGGAGCGGGGGAGCTCCTACGAGCAGTACTTC. It encodes CASSYRERGSSYEQYF.

This sequence joins TRBV6-5 and TRBJ1-6; no firm D call. Germline V gene sequence: CDR1 MNHEY, CDR2 SVGAGI. With 0 bases removed from V and 7 bases from J, the gap between germline ends came to 10 bases. The CDR3 has 15 amino acids. The CDR3 nucleotides read TGTGCCAGCAGTTACTCGTCGGCAGGCAATTCACCCCTCCACTTT. The encoded protein is CASSYSSAGNSPLHF.

The V and J genes are TRBV25-1 and TRBJ2-3; 9 nucleotides agree with TRBD2. The junction had 6 bases not matched to a gene; V was cut back by 3 bases and J by 2 bases. The CDR3 extends over 16 amino acids. Germline assignment: CDR1 MGHDK and CDR2 SYGVNS. CDR3 in DNA: TGTGCCAGCAGTGAGGGACTAGCAGCTATCACAGATACGCAGTATTTT. This gives the protein CASSEGLAAITDTQYF.

The chain uses TRBV27 and TRBJ2-3; TRBD2 matches 10 bases. This CDR3 region has 17 residues. Germline V gives CDR1 MNHEY, CDR2 SMNVEV (reference sequence). The V and J ends lost 2 bases and 3 bases, in that order; junction bases with no gene match: 8. CDR3: CASSLDPLAGETDTQYF. CDR3 coding DNA: TGTGCCAGCAGTTTAGACCCCCTAGCGGGGGAGACAGATACGCAGTATTTT.

This chain uses TRBV5-5 with TRBJ1-5, with 7 bases identical to TRBD1. From germline, CDR1 is SGHKS and CDR2 YYEKEE (reference sequence). V shed 5 bases and J 2 bases; nucleotides not matched to a gene: 13. The CDR3 extends over 17 amino acids. The CDR3 region has the DNA TGTGCCAGCAGTGACGACGTGACAGGGTCAGGCAATCAGCCCCAGCATTTT. It codes for CASSDDVTGSGNQPQHF.

The chain combines TRBV6-5 with TRBJ1-2; maybe TRBD1 (5 bases). V lost 4 bases and J lost 6, with 12 bases in between. The CDR3 totals 13 residues. Per the germline V gene, CDR1 is MNHEY and CDR2 is SVGAGI. The CDR3 nucleotides are TGTGCCAGCAGTTTCCAGGGTTCGGATGGCTACACCTTC. Protein product: CASSFQGSDGYTF.

The chain combines TRBV7-6 with TRBJ2-7; D unclear. Germline V lookup: CDR1 SGHVS, CDR2 FNYEAQ. Deletions cut 1 base from V and 7 bases from J, with 8 bases between. This CDR3 spans 12 amino acids. The CDR3 coding sequence is TGTGCCAGCAGCTTAGGAGTGAGGGAGCAGTACTTC. This encodes CASSLGVREQYF.

The CDR3 here is CARGSGGSTDTQYF. The CDR3 DNA is TGTGCCAGAGGAAGCGGGGGTAGCACAGATACGCAGTATTTT. The rearrangement uses TRBV5-4 and TRBJ2-3, with 8 bases lining up with TRBD2. The trim removed 8 bases at V and 0 bases at J, leaving 5 bases unmatched. The V gene's germline CDR1 is SGHNT and CDR2 YYREEE (reference sequence). This CDR3 comprises 14 residues. Drawing the rest from reference TRBV5-4 and TRBJ2-3, the complete variable domain is ETGVTQSPTHLIKTRGQQVTLRCSSQSGHNTVSWYQQALGQGPQFIFQYYREEENGRGNFPPRFSGLQFPNYSSELNVNALELDDSALYLCARGSGGSTDTQYFGPGTRLTVL.

The genes are TRBV4-1 and TRBJ1-2; D may be TRBD1 (5 bases). This CDR3 has 13 residues. Trimming stripped 4 bases from V and 6 bases from J, with 12 bases between. In germline, CDR1 is MGHRA, CDR2 YSYEKL. The CDR3 region is CASSPTTGDGYTF. The CDR3 coding sequence is TGCGCCAGCAGCCCCACAACGGGGGATGGCTACACCTTC.

The chain carries TRBV7-9 and TRBJ1-1; D might be TRBD1 (6 bases). Trimming removed 2 bases at V and 2 bases at J, with 12 bases between. Germline lookup yields CDR1 SEHNR and CDR2 FQNEAQ (reference sequence). CDR3 length: 15 amino acids. CDR3 coding DNA: TGTGCCAGCAGCTTATTTGCAGGGGCAAACACTGAAGCTTTCTTT. Translation gives CASSLFAGANTEAFF.

This sequence joins TRBV12-5 and TRBJ1-1; possible D gene TRBD1, 6 bases. V was pared by 3 bases and J by 1 base, with 12 bases between. Germline-derived CDR1 and CDR2 are LGHNT and FRNRAP. The CDR3 length is 15 residues. CDR3 sequence: CASGLIQGANTEAFF. The CDR3 DNA follows: TGTGCTAGTGGTTTAATACAGGGCGCGAACACTGAAGCTTTCTTT.

This clone was picked up one time. The V and J genes are TRBV30 and TRBJ2-5, with D perhaps matching TRBD2 (5 bases). The J call may be wrong; the DNA end is better matched by TRBJ2-7. The germline V gene encodes CDR1 GTSNPN and CDR2 SVGIG (reference sequence). The CDR3 loop spans 12 amino acids. CDR3 bases: TGTGCCTGGAGTGAAGTCGGGAACGAGCAGTACTTC. Translated, it gives CAWSEVGNEQYF.

The chain is built from TRBV6-4 and TRBJ1-2; possibly TRBD1 for D (6 bases). With 2 bases removed from V and 4 bases from J, the gap between germline ends came to 11 bases. Germline-derived CDR1 and CDR2 are MRHNA and SNTAGT. CDR3 size: 14 residues. The CDR3 region has the DNA TGTGCCAGCAGTGACGAGGGGGATGGCTATGGCTACACCTTC. Its protein is CASSDEGDGYGYTF.